A single sample gave rise to the 2 T cell receptor beta chains below, sequenced in a study of OX40 agonist ivuxolimab in advanced cancers. Libraries were built with the immunoSEQ multiplex PCR assay. TCRdb stores this immuneACCESS table with in-frame sequences only. Part of the clones is absent; in the studies checked, under half of the shortfall reflects unresolved V genes, and no reason is known for the rest. In this sample the table shows roughly 28,000 clones, under 90% of which occur a single time. The ten largest clonotypes hold 12% of the sample. Sample: CD4+ or CD8+ T cells sorted from blood, taken in a trial of the OX40 agonist ivuxolimab. The receptors originated from an adult with an advanced solid tumor such as melanoma, head and neck, liver or kidney cancer.

V and J are TRBV27 and TRBJ1-5; tentatively, D is TRBD1 (6 bases). Per the germline V gene, CDR1 is MNHEY and CDR2 is SMNVEV (reference sequence). V was clipped by 5 bases and J by 4 bases, with 15 bases between them. This CDR3 region has 15 residues. CDR3 sequence (DNA): TGTGCCAGCAGTCCAGGGGTTAGGGGAAATCAGCCCCAGCATTTT. Protein product: CASSPGVRGNQPQHF.

The chain has TRBV4-1 and TRBJ2-7; possibly TRBD2 for D (6 bases). The CDR3 totals 16 residues. The germline CDR1 and CDR2 sequences are MGHRA and YSYEKL. The V end was cut by 6 bases, the J end by 8 bases, with 26 bases between. For the CDR3, the DNA is TGCGCCAGCAGTAGCGCTCTCGGGGGATCACTTTACAAGCAGTACTTC. Translating it yields CASSSALGGSLYKQYF.